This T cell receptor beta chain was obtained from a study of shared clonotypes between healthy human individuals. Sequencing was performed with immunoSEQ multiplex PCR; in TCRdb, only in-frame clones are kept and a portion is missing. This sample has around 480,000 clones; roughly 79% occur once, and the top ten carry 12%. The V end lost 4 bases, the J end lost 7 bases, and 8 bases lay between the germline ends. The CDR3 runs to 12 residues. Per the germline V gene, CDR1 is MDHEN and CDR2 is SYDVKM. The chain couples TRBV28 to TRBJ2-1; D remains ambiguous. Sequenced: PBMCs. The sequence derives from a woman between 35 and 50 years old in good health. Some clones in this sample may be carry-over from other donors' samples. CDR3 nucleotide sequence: TGTGCCAGCAGTTCGGTCATAAATGAGCAGTTCTTC. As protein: CASSSVINEQFF.